These T cell receptor beta chains were read from a single sample in a study of blood T cell repertoires in COVID-19. The table came from immunoSEQ multiplex PCR; TCRdb's copy has only in-frame clones and leaves some out. In the table there are approximately 100,000 clones, 70% to 90% of which are singletons. Sequenced: peripheral blood. The receptors shown here come from a human donor in a cohort sampled during active COVID-19. Each CDR3 is given without its conserved first and last residue. The order of the fields is CDR3 protein, J gene, CDR3 length, V gene.

CDR3aa: ASSLSGRQGEQF; j_gene: TRBJ2-1; len: 12; v_gene: TRBV7-8
CDR3aa: ASSQDPRGLTGNTIY; j_gene: TRBJ1-3; len: 15; v_gene: TRBV14
CDR3aa: ASSPVGENEQF; j_gene: TRBJ2-1; len: 11; v_gene: TRBV18
CDR3aa: ASNLAGPSYEQY; j_gene: TRBJ2-7; len: 12; v_gene: TRBV2
CDR3aa: AWSVLRGGSTGELF; j_gene: TRBJ2-2; len: 14; v_gene: TRBV30
CDR3aa: ASSLQGSTAYEQY; j_gene: TRBJ2-7; len: 13; v_gene: TRBV7-3
CDR3aa: ASSRPSSYNSPLH; j_gene: TRBJ1-6; len: 13; v_gene: TRBV6-5
CDR3aa: ASSLRGRGDTEAF; j_gene: TRBJ1-1; len: 13; v_gene: TRBV27
CDR3aa: ASSLLEGTGELF; j_gene: TRBJ2-2; len: 12; v_gene: TRBV5-1
CDR3aa: ASSLVGPSGEQY; j_gene: TRBJ2-7; len: 12; v_gene: TRBV11-2
CDR3aa: AITAELNTEAF; j_gene: TRBJ1-1; len: 11; v_gene: TRBV10-3
CDR3aa: ATSDFTGTASTDTQY; j_gene: TRBJ2-3; len: 15; v_gene: TRBV24-1
CDR3aa: ASSQGQLNEKLF; j_gene: TRBJ1-4; len: 12; v_gene: TRBV4-2
CDR3aa: ASSFGDTGELF; j_gene: TRBJ2-2; len: 11; v_gene: TRBV5-1
CDR3aa: ASISSGTGGGEQY; j_gene: TRBJ2-7; len: 13; v_gene: TRBV28
CDR3aa: ASSSYSQNIQY; j_gene: TRBJ2-4; len: 11; v_gene: TRBV7-2